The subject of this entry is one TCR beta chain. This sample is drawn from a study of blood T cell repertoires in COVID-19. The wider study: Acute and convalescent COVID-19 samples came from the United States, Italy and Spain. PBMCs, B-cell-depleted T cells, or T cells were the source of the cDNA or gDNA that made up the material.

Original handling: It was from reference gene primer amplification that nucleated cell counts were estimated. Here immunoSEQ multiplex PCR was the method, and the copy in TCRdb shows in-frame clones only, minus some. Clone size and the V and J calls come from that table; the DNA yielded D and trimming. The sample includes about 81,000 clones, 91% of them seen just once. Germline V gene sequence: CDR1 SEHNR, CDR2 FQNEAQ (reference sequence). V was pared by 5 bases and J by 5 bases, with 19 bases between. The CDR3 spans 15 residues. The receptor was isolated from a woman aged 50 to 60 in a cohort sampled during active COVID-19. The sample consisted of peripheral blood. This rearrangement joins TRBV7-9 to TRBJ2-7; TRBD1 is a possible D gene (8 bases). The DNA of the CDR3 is TGTGCCAGCAGCACCGGACAGGGAGGGTTCCACGAGCAGTACTTC. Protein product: CASSTGQGGFHEQYF.